Listed below are T cell receptor beta chains from one sample, sequenced in a study of blood T cell repertoires in COVID-19. Assay used: immunoSEQ multiplex PCR; TCRdb lists only in-frame clones, some missing. Of 68,000 or so clones in the sample, 90% were seen once. The specimen sequenced was peripheral blood. Receptors originate from a man aged 45 to 65 with COVID-19, enrolled during active disease. Both conserved end residues are part of each CDR3. Fields, in order: clone size, V gene, D gene, J gene, CDR3 protein, CDR3 DNA. A D gene is named only where the DNA matches it firmly. A row's size may be missing; if present it is once, few, many or a size class.

>-|TRBV6-2/TRBV6-3|TRBD2|TRBJ2-3
CASSYGGSGSGTDTQYF
TGTGCCAGCAGTTACGGAGGTAGCGGGAGCGGCACAGATACGCAGTATTTT
>-|TRBV30|-|TRBJ1-1
CAWRGATEAFF
TGTGCCTGGAGAGGGGCAACTGAAGCTTTCTTT
>-|TRBV3-1/TRBV3-2|TRBD1|TRBJ1-4
CASSQRQGNEKLFF
TGTGCCAGCAGCCAACGACAGGGTAATGAAAAACTGTTTTTT
>-|TRBV18|-|TRBJ2-1
CASSQTDREGFF
TGTGCCAGCTCACAAACGGACAGGGAGGGGTTCTTC
>-|TRBV5-1|-|TRBJ2-7
CASSEGLSYEQYF
TGCGCCAGCAGCGAGGGTCTTTCCTACGAGCAGTACTTC
>-|TRBV5-4|TRBD1|TRBJ2-3
CASSPRDRASDTQYF
TGTGCCAGCAGCCCCCGGGACAGGGCCTCAGATACGCAGTATTTT
>-|TRBV7-2|TRBD1|TRBJ2-7
CASSLGRDRGHEQYF
TGTGCCAGCAGCTTAGGACGCGACAGGGGCCACGAGCAGTACTTC
>-|TRBV5-6|TRBD2|TRBJ2-2
CASSLGLAANTGELFF
TGTGCCAGCAGCTTAGGACTAGCCGCGAACACCGGGGAGCTGTTTTTT
>-|TRBV28|TRBD2|TRBJ2-7
CASSTPREGQNHEQYF
TGTGCCAGCAGTACGCCTCGGGAGGGACAAAACCACGAGCAGTACTTC
>-|TRBV9|TRBD2|TRBJ2-1
CASSSGLAGERNEQFF
TGTGCCAGCAGCTCAGGACTAGCGGGAGAGAGGAATGAGCAGTTCTTC
>-|TRBV7-2|-|TRBJ1-5
CASSLRGPVNQPQHF
TGTGCCAGCAGCCTCAGGGGACCAGTCAATCAGCCCCAGCATTTT
>-|TRBV28|TRBD2|TRBJ2-7
CASSLLGPGTSGRMQYF
TGTGCCAGCAGTTTACTTGGTCCCGGGACTAGCGGGAGGATGCAGTACTTC
>-|TRBV6-2/TRBV6-3|TRBD2|TRBJ2-2
CASSGLAGGLNGELFF
TGTGCCAGCAGCGGACTAGCGGGAGGTCTCAACGGGGAGCTGTTTTTT
>-|TRBV6-5|-|TRBJ1-3
CASGDSRPSGNTIYF
TGTGCCAGCGGAGACAGCCGACCCTCTGGAAACACCATATATTTT
>once|TRBV18|-|TRBJ1-5
CASSSRTASNQPQHF
TGTGCCAGCTCCTCCAGGACAGCTAGCAATCAGCCCCAGCATTTT
>-|TRBV7-9|-|TRBJ2-7
CASSLDSGRHGKPYEQYF
TGTGCCAGCAGCTTAGATTCGGGGAGGCACGGTAAGCCCTACGAGCAGTACTTC
>-|TRBV2|-|TRBJ2-7
CASREDTAEQYF
TGTGCCAGCAGAGAGGACACGGCCGAGCAGTACTTC
>-|TRBV10-3|-|TRBJ2-5
CAISELASQETQYF
TGTGCCATCAGTGAGTTGGCCTCACAAGAGACCCAGTACTTC
>-|TRBV6-5|TRBD2|TRBJ2-1
CASSYSAGDRANEQFF
TGTGCCAGCAGTTACTCGGCGGGAGACCGTGCGAATGAGCAGTTCTTC
>few|TRBV19|TRBD2|TRBJ2-1
CASSNTHGGGAARYNEQFF
TGTGCCAGTAGTAATACCCACGGGGGGGGAGCGGCAAGGTACAATGAGCAGTTCTTC
>-|TRBV28|-|TRBJ1-5
CASSSSTGFNQPQHF
TGTGCCAGCAGCTCCTCTACAGGTTTTAATCAGCCCCAGCATTTT
>-|TRBV28|TRBD1|TRBJ2-7
CASSPTDRDRVYEQYF
TGTGCCAGCAGCCCCACCGACCGCGACAGGGTCTACGAGCAGTACTTC
>-|TRBV5-1|TRBD1|TRBJ1-1
CASSPQGATNTEAFF
TGCGCCAGCAGCCCCCAGGGGGCGACGAACACTGAAGCTTTCTTT
>-|TRBV5-4|TRBD1|TRBJ1-4
CASSLATGGVEKLFF
TGTGCCAGCAGCTTGGCGACAGGGGGTGTTGAAAAACTGTTTTTT